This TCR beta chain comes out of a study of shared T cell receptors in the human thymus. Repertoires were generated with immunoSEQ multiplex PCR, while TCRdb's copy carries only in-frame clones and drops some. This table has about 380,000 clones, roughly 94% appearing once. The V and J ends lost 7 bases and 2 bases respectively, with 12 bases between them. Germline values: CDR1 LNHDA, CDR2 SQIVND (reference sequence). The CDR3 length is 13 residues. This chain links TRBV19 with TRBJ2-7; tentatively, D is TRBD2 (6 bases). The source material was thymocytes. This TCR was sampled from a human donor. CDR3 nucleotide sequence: TGTGCCAGTAAGGCTAGCGAGGCCTACGAGCAGTACTTC. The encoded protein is CASKASEAYEQYF.